This TCR beta chain comes out of a study of cytomegalovirus exposure and HLA in healthy donors. Findings and limits, study-wide: It was reportedly the case that the classifier diagnosed cytomegalovirus status with high specificity and sensitivity. TCR beta sequences numbering over 15,000 were associated with HLA alleles at 0.05 false discovery rate in a later analysis. In a later analysis, productive TCRs from donors in an Asian-associated ancestry cluster reportedly carried fewer N-insertions than the cohort mean.

About this clone itself: Its cognate antigen is unknown.

This PCR relied on a set of 60 Vbeta primers and 13 Jbeta primers. Profiling relied on immunoSEQ multiplex PCR, and the TCRdb table lists in-frame clones only, not all of them. The data contain hundreds of thousands of clones, 65% to 90% of them seen just once; the ten biggest clones take up roughly 1.5%. The receptor comes from a girl between 5 and 17 years old in good health and CMV-seronegative. Sequenced input: PBMCs.

The CDR3 spells CASSGGTDRGPGYTF. The CDR3 nucleotides are TGTGCCAGCAGCGGCGGGACGGACAGGGGGCCTGGCTACACCTTC. The J gene is TRBJ1-2, the V gene TRBV9, with 11 bases aligning to TRBD1. CDR3 size: 15 residues. The ends lost 3 bases at V and 7 bases at J; junction bases unmatched: 8. Germline CDR1 is SGDLS and CDR2 is YYNGEE.